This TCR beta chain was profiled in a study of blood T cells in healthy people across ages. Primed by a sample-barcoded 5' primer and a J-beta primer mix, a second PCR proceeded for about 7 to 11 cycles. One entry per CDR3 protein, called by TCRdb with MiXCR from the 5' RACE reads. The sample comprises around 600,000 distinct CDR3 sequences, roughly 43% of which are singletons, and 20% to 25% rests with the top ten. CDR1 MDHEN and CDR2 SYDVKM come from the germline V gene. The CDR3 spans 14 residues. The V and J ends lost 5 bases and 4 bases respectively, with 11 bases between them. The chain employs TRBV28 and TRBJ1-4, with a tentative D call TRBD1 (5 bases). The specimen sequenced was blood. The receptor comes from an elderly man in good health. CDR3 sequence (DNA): TGTGCCAGCAGTCGACGGGGGGTTAATGAAAAACTGTTTTTT. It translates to CASSRRGVNEKLFF.